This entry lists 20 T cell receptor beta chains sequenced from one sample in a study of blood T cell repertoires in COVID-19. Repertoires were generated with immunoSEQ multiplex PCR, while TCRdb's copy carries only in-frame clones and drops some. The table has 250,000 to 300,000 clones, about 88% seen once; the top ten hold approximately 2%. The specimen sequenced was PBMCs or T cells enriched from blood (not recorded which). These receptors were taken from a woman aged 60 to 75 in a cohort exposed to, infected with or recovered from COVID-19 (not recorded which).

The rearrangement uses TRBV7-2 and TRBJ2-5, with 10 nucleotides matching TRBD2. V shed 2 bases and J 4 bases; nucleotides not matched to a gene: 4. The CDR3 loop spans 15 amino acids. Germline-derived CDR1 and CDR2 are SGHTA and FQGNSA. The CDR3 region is CASSLLAGVPETQYF. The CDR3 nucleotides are TGTGCCAGCAGCTTACTAGCGGGAGTCCCAGAGACCCAGTACTTC.

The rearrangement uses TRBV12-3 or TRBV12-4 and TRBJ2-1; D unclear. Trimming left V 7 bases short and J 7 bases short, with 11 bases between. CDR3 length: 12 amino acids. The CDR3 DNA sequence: TGTGCCAGCACCCTTGCAGTGAATGAGCAGTTCTTC. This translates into CASTLAVNEQFF.

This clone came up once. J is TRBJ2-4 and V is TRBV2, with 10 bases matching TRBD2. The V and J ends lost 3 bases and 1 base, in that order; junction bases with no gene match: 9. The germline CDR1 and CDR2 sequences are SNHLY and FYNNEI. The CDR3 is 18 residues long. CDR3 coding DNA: TGTGCCAGCAGTGATTATTTAGCGGGAGGTGTTGCCAAAAACATTCAGTACTTC. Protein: CASSDYLAGGVAKNIQYF.

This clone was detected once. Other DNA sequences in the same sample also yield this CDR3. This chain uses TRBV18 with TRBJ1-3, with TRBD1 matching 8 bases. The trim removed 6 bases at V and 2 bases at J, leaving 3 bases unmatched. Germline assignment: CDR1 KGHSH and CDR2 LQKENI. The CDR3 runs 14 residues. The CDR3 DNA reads TGTGCCAGCTCGCCGACAGGGGCTGGAAACACCATATATTTT. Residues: CASSPTGAGNTIYF. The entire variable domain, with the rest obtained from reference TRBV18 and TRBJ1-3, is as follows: NAGVMQNPRHLVRRRGQEARLRCSPMKGHSHVYWYRQLPEEGLKFMVYLQKENIIDESGMPKERFSAEFPKEGPSILRIQQVVRGDSAAYFCASSPTGAGNTIYFGEGSWLTVV.

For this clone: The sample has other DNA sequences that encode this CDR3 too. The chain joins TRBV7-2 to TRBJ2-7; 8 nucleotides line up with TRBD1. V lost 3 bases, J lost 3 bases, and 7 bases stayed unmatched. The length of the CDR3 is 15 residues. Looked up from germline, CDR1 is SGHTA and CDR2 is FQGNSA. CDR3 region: CASSFSGTGDYEQYF. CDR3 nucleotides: TGTGCCAGCAGCTTTTCCGGGACAGGAGACTACGAGCAGTACTTC.

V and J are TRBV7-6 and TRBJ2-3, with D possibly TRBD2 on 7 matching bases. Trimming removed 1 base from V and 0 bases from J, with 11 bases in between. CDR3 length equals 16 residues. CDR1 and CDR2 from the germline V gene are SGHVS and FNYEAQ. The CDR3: CASSLGAGASTDTQYF. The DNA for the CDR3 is TGTGCCAGCAGCTTAGGGGCGGGGGCAAGCACAGATACGCAGTATTTT.

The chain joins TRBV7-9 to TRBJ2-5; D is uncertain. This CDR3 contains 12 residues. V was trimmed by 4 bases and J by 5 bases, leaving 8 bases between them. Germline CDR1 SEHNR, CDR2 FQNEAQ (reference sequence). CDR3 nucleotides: TGTGCCAGCAGCTCGGTTGCGGAGACCCAGTACTTC. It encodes CASSSVAETQYF.

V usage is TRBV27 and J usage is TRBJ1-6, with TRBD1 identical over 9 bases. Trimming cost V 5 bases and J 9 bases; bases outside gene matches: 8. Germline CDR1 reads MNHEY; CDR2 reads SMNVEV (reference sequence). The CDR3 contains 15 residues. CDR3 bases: TGTGCCAGCAGTCCCAAGCGGACAGGGGCTTCACCCCTCCACTTT. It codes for CASSPKRTGASPLHF.

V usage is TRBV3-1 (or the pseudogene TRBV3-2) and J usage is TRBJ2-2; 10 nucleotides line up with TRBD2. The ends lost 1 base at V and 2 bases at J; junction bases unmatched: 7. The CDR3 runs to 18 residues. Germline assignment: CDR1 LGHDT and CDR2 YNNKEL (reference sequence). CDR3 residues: CASSQAYWTSGNTGELFF. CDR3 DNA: TGTGCCAGCAGCCAAGCCTATTGGACTAGCGGAAACACCGGGGAGCTGTTTTTT.

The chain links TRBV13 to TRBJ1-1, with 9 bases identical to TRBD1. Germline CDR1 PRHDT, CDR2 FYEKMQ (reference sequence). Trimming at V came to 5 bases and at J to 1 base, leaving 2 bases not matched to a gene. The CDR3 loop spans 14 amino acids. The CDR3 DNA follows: TGTGCCAGCAGCGGGGGACAGGGGAACACTGAAGCTTTCTTT. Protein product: CASSGGQGNTEAFF. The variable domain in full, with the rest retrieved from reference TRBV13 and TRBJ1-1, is AAGVIQSPRHLIKEKRETATLKCYPIPRHDTVYWYQQGPGQDPQFLISFYEKMQSDKGSIPDRFSAQQFSDYHSELNMSSLELGDSALYFCASSGGQGNTEAFFGQGTRLTVV.

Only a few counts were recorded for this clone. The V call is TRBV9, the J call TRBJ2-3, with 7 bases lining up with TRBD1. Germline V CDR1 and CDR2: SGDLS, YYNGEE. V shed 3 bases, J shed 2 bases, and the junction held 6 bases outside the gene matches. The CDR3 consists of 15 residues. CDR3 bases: TGTGCCAGCAGCGCCAGACAGGGCCCCACAGATACGCAGTATTTT. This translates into CASSARQGPTDTQYF.

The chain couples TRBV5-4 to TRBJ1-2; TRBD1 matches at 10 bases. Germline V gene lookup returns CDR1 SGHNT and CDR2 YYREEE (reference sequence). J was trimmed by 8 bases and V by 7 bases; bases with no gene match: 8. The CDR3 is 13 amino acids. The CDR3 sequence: CASVRDRGVGYTF. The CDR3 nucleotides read TGTGCCAGCGTCCGGGACAGGGGCGTGGGCTACACCTTC.

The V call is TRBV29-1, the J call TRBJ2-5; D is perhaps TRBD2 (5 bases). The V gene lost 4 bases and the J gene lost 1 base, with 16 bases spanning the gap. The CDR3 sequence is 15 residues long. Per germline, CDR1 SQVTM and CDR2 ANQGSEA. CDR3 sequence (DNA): TGCAGCGTTGTCCCCTCACGGGAACCCCAAGAGACCCAGTACTTC. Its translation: CSVVPSREPQETQYF.

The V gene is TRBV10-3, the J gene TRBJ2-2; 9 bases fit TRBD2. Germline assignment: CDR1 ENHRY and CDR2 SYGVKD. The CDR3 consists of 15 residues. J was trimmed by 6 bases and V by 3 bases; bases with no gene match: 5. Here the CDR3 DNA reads TGTGCCATCAGTGATGATACTAGCGGGCCCGGGGAGCTGTTTTTT. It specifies CAISDDTSGPGELFF.

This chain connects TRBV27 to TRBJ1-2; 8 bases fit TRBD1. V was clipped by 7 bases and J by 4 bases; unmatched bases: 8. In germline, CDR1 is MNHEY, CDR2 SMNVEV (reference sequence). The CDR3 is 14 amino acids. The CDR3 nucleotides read TGTGCCAGCAAACTTATCGGGACAGGCTATGGCTACACCTTC. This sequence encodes CASKLIGTGYGYTF.

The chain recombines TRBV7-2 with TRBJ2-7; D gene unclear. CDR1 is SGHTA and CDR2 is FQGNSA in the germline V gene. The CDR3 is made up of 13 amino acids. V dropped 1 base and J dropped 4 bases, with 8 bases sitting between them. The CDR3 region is CASSLDMEYEQYF. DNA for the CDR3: TGTGCCAGCAGCTTAGATATGGAGTACGAGCAGTACTTC. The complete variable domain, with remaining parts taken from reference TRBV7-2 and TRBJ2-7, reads GAGVSQSPSNKVTEKGKDVELRCDPISGHTALYWYRQSLGQGLEFLIYFQGNSAPDKSGLPSDRFSAERTGGSVSTLTIQRTQQEDSAVYLCASSLDMEYEQYFGPGTRLTVT.

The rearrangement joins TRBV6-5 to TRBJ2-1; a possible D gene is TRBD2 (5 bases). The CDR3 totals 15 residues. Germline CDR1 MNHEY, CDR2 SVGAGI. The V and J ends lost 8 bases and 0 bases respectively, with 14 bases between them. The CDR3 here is CASGPMGSSYNEQFF. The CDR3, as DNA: TGTGCCAGCGGACCCATGGGGAGCTCCTACAATGAGCAGTTCTTC.

DNA for the CDR3: TGTGCCAGCATCTCGGGACAGGCGGTCAATCAGCCCCAGCATTTT. Protein sequence: CASISGQAVNQPQHF. The rearrangement links TRBV6-5 to TRBJ1-5; 8 positions agree with TRBD1. Looked up from germline, CDR1 is MNHEY and CDR2 is SVGAGI. The CDR3 consists of 15 residues. The ends lost 7 bases at V and 3 bases at J; junction bases unmatched: 8.

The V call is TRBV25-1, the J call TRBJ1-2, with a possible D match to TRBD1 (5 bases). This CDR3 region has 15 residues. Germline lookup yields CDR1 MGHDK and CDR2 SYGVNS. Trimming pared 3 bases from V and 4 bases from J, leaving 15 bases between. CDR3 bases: TGTGCCAGCAGTGAGCAGGGAATAGGACCCTATGGCTACACCTTC. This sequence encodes CASSEQGIGPYGYTF.

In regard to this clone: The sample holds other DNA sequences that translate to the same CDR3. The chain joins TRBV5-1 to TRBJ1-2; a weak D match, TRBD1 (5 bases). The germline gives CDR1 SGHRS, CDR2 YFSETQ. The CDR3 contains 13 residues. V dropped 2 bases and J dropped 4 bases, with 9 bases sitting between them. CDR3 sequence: CASSLSGGYGYTF. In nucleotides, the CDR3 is TGCGCCAGCAGCTTAAGCGGGGGCTATGGCTACACCTTC.